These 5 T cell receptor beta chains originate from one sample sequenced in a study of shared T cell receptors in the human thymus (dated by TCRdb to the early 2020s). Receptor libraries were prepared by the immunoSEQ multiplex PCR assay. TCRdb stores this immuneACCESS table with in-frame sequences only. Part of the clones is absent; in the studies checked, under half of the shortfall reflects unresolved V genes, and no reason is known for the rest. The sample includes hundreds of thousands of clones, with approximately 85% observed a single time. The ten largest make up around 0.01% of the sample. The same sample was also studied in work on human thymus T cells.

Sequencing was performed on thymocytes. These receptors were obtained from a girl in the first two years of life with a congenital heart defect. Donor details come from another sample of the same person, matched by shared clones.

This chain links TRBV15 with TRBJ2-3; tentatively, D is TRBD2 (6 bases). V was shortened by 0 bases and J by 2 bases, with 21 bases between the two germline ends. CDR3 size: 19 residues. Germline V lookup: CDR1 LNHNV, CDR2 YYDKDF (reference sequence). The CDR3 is CATSRDVGLTSLATDTQYF. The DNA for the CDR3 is TGTGCCACCAGCAGAGATGTGGGACTCACAAGTTTGGCCACAGATACGCAGTATTTT.

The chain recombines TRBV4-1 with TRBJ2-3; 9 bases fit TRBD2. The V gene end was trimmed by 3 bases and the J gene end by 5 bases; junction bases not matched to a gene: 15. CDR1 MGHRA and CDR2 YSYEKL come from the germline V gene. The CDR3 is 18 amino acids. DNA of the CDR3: TGCGCCAGCAGCCAGCCGCGGGAGGGCGGGGGGCGGGGAGATACGCAGTATTTT. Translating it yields CASSQPREGGGRGDTQYF.

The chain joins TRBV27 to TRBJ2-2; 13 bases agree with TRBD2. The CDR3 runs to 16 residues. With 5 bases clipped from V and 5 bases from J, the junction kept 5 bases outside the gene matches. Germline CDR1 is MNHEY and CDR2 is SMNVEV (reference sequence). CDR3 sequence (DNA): TGTGCCAGCAGTCGGACTAGCGGGGGCCTGACCGGGGAGCTGTTTTTT. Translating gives CASSRTSGGLTGELFF.

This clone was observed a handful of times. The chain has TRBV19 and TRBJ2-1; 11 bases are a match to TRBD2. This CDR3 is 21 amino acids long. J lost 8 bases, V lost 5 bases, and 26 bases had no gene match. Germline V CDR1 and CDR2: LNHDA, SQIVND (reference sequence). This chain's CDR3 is CASSDLVRTSGGTTTSHEQFF. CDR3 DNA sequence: TGTGCCAGTAGTGACCTAGTACGAACTAGCGGGGGAACTACTACAAGTCATGAGCAGTTCTTC.

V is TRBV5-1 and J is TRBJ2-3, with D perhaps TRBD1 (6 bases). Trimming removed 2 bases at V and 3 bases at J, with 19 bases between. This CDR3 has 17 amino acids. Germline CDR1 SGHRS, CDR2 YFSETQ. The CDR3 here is CASSFQSTGLFTDTQYF. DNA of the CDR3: TGCGCCAGCAGCTTCCAGAGTACAGGGCTGTTTACAGATACGCAGTATTTT.